One sample yielded the 6 T cell receptor beta chains listed below, sequenced in a study of graft-versus-host responses after intestinal transplantation (dated by TCRdb to the early 2020s). Interpreted using the paper, the time point label stands for: cells obtained before transplantation from donor or recipient. The receptor library was made with the immunoSEQ multiplex PCR assay. TCRdb mirrors the immuneACCESS table, restricted to in-frame sequences. Some clones are absent from its copies; in checked studies, under half trace to an unresolved V gene, and the reason for the others is unknown. In this sample the table shows 110,000 to 150,000 clones, 80% to 95% of which occur a single time. The top ten clonotypes cover about 0.19% of the sample. These receptors have no identified antigens. Sequencing was performed on unstimulated CD4+ T cells sorted from spleen or lymph node cells, taken before intestinal transplant. The receptors were sampled from a human donor who received an intestinal transplant.

The chain couples TRBV30 to TRBJ2-2; 10 positions match TRBD2. Germline V lookup: CDR1 GTSNPN, CDR2 SVGIG (reference sequence). The CDR3 has 15 residues. J was trimmed by 7 bases and V by 0 bases; bases with no gene match: 5. The CDR3 DNA sequence: TGTGCCTGGAGTGTAGGGCTAGCGGGAGTCGGGGAGCTGTTTTTT. It translates to CAWSVGLAGVGELFF.

This clone has just one count. The V gene is TRBV19, the J gene TRBJ2-7; TRBD1 matches at 8 bases. CDR3 size: 15 residues. V gave up 6 bases and J gave up 3 bases; unmatched junction bases: 10. Germline V gene data show CDR1 as LNHDA and CDR2 as SQIVND (reference sequence). CDR3 sequence (DNA): TGTGCCAGTAGGAAGACAGGGGCCTTCAACTACGAGCAGTACTTC. Residues: CASRKTGAFNYEQYF.

The chain recombines TRBV7-2 with TRBJ1-2, with D hard to call. Germline CDR1 SGHTA, CDR2 FQGNSA. V lost 1 base and J lost 9, with 9 bases in between. This CDR3 has 12 residues. The CDR3 DNA sequence: TGTGCCAGCAGCTTAGGGGCCGGTAGCTACACCTTC. This gives the protein CASSLGAGSYTF.

CDR3 DNA: TGTGCCAGCAGCGTTCGAAACGGGGAGCTGTTTTTT. Amino acids: CASSVRNGELFF. J is TRBJ2-2 and V is TRBV9; no firm D call. The CDR3 sequence is 12 residues long. The V gene's germline CDR1 is SGDLS and CDR2 YYNGEE. V was cut by 2 bases and J by 7 bases, with 6 bases left in between.

The rearrangement links TRBV7-6 to TRBJ2-4; maybe TRBD1 (5 bases). Germline V gene lookup returns CDR1 SGHVS and CDR2 FNYEAQ. CDR3 length: 15 amino acids. Trimming shortened V by 2 bases and J by 6 bases, and 14 bases separated the two germline ends. The chain's CDR3 is CASSLKRGSGNIQYF. The CDR3 nucleotides read TGTGCCAGCAGCTTAAAAAGGGGTTCTGGAAACATTCAGTACTTC.

The chain recombines TRBV15 with TRBJ2-1; TRBD2 might be the D (6 bases). The CDR3 has 11 residues. Germline V gene sequence: CDR1 LNHNV, CDR2 YYDKDF (reference sequence). V was clipped by 10 bases and J by 7 bases, with 11 bases between them. The CDR3 sequence: CASSGRNEQFF. For the CDR3, the DNA is TGTGCCAGTAGCGGAAGGAATGAGCAGTTCTTC.